The 27 T cell receptor beta chains below all came from one sample that was sequenced in a study of T cells expressing NK-cell markers. TCRdb re-analyzed the 5' RACE reads; it lists each CDR3 protein once, without DNA. In total, the table holds roughly 180,000 distinct CDR3 sequences. What was sequenced was blood T cells: a sorted CD56 or NKG2C T cell subset, CD4+ or CD8+ T cells, or bulk PBMC T cells (not recorded which). The receptors come from a man aged 18-75 years in good health.

The chain employs TRBV27 and TRBJ1-1. The germline V gene encodes CDR1 MNHEY and CDR2 SMNVEV (reference sequence). This CDR3 is 16 amino acids long. The CDR3 reads CASRTDLGYMNTEAFF.

The genes are TRBV7-9 and TRBJ2-5; the TCRdb D gene call, TRBD1, has no DNA to confirm it. CDR3 size: 14 residues. From germline, CDR1 is SEHNR and CDR2 FQNEAQ (reference sequence). The CDR3 loop reads CASSPARGRETQYF.

This chain uses TRBV3-1 with TRBJ2-2; TCRdb picks TRBD1, but there is no DNA to check that call. The CDR3 totals 17 residues. Germline V gene lookup returns CDR1 LGHDT and CDR2 YNNKEL (reference sequence). CDR3 amino acids: CASSQAGQSANTGELFF. Using reference TRBV3-1 and TRBJ2-2 for the parts outside the CDR3, the full variable domain is DTAVSQTPKYLVTQMGNDKSIKCEQNLGHDTMYWYKQDSKKFLKIMFSYNNKELIINETVPNRFSPKSPDKAHLNLHINSLELGDSAVYFCASSQAGQSANTGELFFGEGSRLTVL.

This rearrangement joins TRBV4-1 to TRBJ2-2. The CDR3 sequence is 13 residues long. CDR1 is MGHRA and CDR2 is YSYEKL in the germline V gene. Here the CDR3 reads CASSQVGNGELFF.

This chain connects TRBV12-5 to TRBJ2-2; TCRdb's D call, TRBD2, is unchecked because there is no DNA. CDR3 length: 17 amino acids. CDR1 and CDR2 from the germline V gene are LGHNT and FRNRAP. The chain's CDR3 is CASGLQYGERFTGELFF.

The chain uses TRBV14 and TRBJ2-4; TCRdb indicates TRBD1, and absent DNA this call remains unverified. The length of the CDR3 is 15 residues. The V gene's germline CDR1 is SGHDN and CDR2 FVKESK. CDR3 amino acids: CASSLRGGSKNIQYF.

V and J are TRBV11-1 and TRBJ2-7. Germline CDR1 is SGHAT and CDR2 is FQDESV (reference sequence). The CDR3 consists of 15 residues. The CDR3 loop is CASSFGVDGAYEQYF.

The chain is built from TRBV10-3 and TRBJ2-7; the TRBD1 assignment by TCRdb is unverifiable without DNA. The CDR3 is made up of 14 amino acids. Per the germline V gene, CDR1 is ENHRY and CDR2 is SYGVKD. The CDR3 spells CAISDLQGLSEQYF.

The chain links TRBV20-1 to TRBJ2-2; the TCRdb D gene call, TRBD1, has no DNA to confirm it. Per the germline V gene, CDR1 is DFQATT and CDR2 is SNEGSKA (reference sequence). This CDR3 is 15 amino acids long. CDR3: CSARDPGGGTGELFF.

The rearrangement joins TRBV15 to TRBJ2-1; the D call from TCRdb, TRBD1, cannot be confirmed without DNA. The CDR3 runs to 16 residues. The germline V gene has CDR1 LNHNV and CDR2 YYDKDF (reference sequence). The CDR3 region is CATSRDEGWGGNEQFF.

The V call is TRBV19, the J call TRBJ2-7; the D gene TCRdb calls, TRBD1, cannot be checked with no DNA. The length of the CDR3 is 14 residues. Germline V gene data show CDR1 as LNHDA and CDR2 as SQIVND (reference sequence). CDR3 sequence reads: CASSSGQGSYEQYF.

The chain couples TRBV11-2 to TRBJ2-5; TCRdb gives TRBD1 as the D gene, but with no DNA this cannot be confirmed. The CDR3 extends over 17 amino acids. Germline V lookup: CDR1 SGHAT, CDR2 FQNNGV. The CDR3 loop is CASSLVLQGANKETQYF. Supplemented by reference TRBV11-2 and TRBJ2-5, the full variable domain reads EAGVAQSPRYKIIEKRQSVAFWCNPISGHATLYWYQQILGQGPKLLIQFQNNGVVDDSQLPKDRFSAERLKGVDSTLKIQPAKLEDSAVYLCASSLVLQGANKETQYFGPGTRLLVL.

This chain connects TRBV6-5 to TRBJ1-1; the D call of TRBD1 rests on TCRdb alone, since no DNA is present to check it. Germline CDR1 reads MNHEY; CDR2 reads SVGAGI. The CDR3 loop spans 14 amino acids. CDR3 in amino acids: CASSYGWGRTEAFF.

The chain has TRBV6-5 and TRBJ2-5; TCRdb indicates TRBD1, and absent DNA this call remains unverified. Germline loops: CDR1 MNHEY, CDR2 SVGAGI. CDR3 length equals 13 residues. The CDR3 protein is CASSYGGIETQYF.

The gene calls are TRBV15 and TRBJ2-2. This CDR3 comprises 13 residues. Per the germline V gene, CDR1 is LNHNV and CDR2 is YYDKDF (reference sequence). CDR3 residues: CATSRAVGGELFF.

V gene TRBV20-1 combines with J gene TRBJ2-7; the D gene TCRdb calls, TRBD1, cannot be checked with no DNA. CDR3 size: 16 residues. Per the germline V gene, CDR1 is DFQATT and CDR2 is SNEGSKA (reference sequence). The CDR3 region is CSARDLDRQNPYEQYF.

The rearrangement links TRBV5-6 to TRBJ2-3; TCRdb designates TRBD2, a call that cannot be tested without DNA. Germline V gene sequence: CDR1 SGHDT, CDR2 YYEEEE. The CDR3 consists of 14 residues. CDR3 sequence reads: CASSLGRIQPSQYF.

The chain recombines TRBV6-1 with TRBJ1-6; TCRdb picks TRBD1, but there is no DNA to check that call. Germline V gives CDR1 MNHNS, CDR2 SASEGT. This CDR3 spans 13 amino acids. The CDR3 here is CATPDRGNSPLHF.

The J gene is TRBJ2-7, the V gene TRBV6-1; the TCRdb D gene call, TRBD1, has no DNA to confirm it. Germline CDR1 reads MNHNS; CDR2 reads SASEGT. This CDR3 has 13 residues. CDR3 in amino acids: CASSVGTGYEQYF.

The J gene is TRBJ2-7, the V gene TRBV12-3 or TRBV12-4; TCRdb outputs TRBD1, but without DNA this stays unchecked. CDR3 length: 12 amino acids. CDR3 loop: CASREGDVKQYF.

This chain connects TRBV7-8 to TRBJ2-2; TCRdb's D call of TRBD1 is untestable without DNA. The CDR3 contains 15 residues. Germline CDR1 SGHVS, CDR2 FQNEAQ. The CDR3 is CASSLRTGDTGELFF.

The chain couples TRBV15 to TRBJ2-5; TCRdb calls TRBD2, which cannot be checked without DNA. The CDR3 is 15 residues long. CDR1 is LNHNV and CDR2 is YYDKDF in the germline V gene (reference sequence). CDR3 residues: CATSNRGAGVETQYF.

This chain connects TRBV6-1 to TRBJ2-7. Germline CDR1 MNHNS, CDR2 SASEGT. The CDR3 spans 15 residues. The CDR3: CASREGHTGTYEQYF.

This chain uses TRBV21-1 with TRBJ2-1; TCRdb's assignment of TRBD2 cannot be checked, as there is no DNA. TRBV21-1 is a pseudogene locus. There are 22 residues in the CDR3. The CDR3 loop reads CASSTEWRGATSGATPYNEQFF.

The V gene is TRBV7-9, the J gene TRBJ2-1; with no DNA, the TCRdb D assignment of TRBD1 cannot be verified. Germline V gene data show CDR1 as SEHNR and CDR2 as FQNEAQ (reference sequence). The CDR3 extends over 14 amino acids. This chain's CDR3 is CASSLAPEHNEQFF.

The chain is built from TRBV5-4 and TRBJ2-5; TCRdb gives TRBD2 as the D gene, but with no DNA this cannot be confirmed. In germline, CDR1 is SGHNT, CDR2 YYREEE (reference sequence). The CDR3 runs to 15 residues. This chain's CDR3 is CASSWTSGGEETQYF.

This chain connects TRBV12-3 or TRBV12-4 to TRBJ2-1; checking the TCRdb D call of TRBD2 is not possible without DNA. CDR3 length: 16 amino acids. The CDR3 protein is CASSPPGLAGENEQFF.